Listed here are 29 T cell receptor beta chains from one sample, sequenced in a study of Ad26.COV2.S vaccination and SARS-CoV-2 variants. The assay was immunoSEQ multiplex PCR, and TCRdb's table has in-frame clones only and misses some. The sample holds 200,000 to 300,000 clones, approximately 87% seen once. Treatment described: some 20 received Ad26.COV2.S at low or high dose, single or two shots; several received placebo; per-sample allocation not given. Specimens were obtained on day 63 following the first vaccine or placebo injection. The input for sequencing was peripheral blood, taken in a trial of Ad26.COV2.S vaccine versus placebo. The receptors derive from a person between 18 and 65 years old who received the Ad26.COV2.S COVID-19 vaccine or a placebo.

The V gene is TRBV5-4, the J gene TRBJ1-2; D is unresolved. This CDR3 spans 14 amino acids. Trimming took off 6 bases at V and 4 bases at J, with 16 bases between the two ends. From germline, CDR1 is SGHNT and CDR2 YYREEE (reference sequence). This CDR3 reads CASNSAGQIYGYTF. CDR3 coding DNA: TGTGCCAGCAACTCCGCGGGTCAAATCTATGGCTACACCTTC.

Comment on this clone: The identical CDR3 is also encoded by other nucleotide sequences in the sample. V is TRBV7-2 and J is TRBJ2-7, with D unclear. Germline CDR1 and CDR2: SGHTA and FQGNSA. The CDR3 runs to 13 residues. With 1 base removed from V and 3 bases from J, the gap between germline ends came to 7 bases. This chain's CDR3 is CASSLGVSYEQYF. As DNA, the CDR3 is TGTGCCAGCAGCTTAGGTGTCAGCTACGAGCAGTACTTC. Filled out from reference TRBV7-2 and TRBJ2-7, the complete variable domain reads GAGVSQSPSNKVTEKGKDVELRCDPISGHTALYWYRQSLGQGLEFLIYFQGNSAPDKSGLPSDRFSAERTGGSVSTLTIQRTQQEDSAVYLCASSLGVSYEQYFGPGTRLTVT.

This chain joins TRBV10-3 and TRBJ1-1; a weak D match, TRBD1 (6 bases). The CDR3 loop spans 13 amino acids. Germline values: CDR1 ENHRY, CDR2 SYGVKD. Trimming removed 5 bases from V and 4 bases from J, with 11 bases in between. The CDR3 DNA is TGTGCCATCAGTACAGGGATGGGCACTGAAGCTTTCTTT. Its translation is CAISTGMGTEAFF.

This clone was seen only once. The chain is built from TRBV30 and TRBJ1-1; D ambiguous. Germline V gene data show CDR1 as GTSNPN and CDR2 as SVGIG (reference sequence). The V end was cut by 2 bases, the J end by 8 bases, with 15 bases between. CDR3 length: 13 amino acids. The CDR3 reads CAWSISMGSEAFF. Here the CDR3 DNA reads TGTGCCTGGAGTATCTCAATGGGGTCCGAAGCTTTCTTT.

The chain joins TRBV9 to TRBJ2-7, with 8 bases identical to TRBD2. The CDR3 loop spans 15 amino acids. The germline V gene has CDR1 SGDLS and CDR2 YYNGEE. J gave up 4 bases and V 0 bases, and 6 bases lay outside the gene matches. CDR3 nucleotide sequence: TGTGCCAGCAGCGTAGATCAAGCGGGGGAGTACGAGCAGTACTTC. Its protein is CASSVDQAGEYEQYF.

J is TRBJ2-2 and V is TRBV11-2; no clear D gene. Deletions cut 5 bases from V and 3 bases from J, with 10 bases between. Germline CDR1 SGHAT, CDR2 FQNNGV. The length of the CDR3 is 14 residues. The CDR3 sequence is CASSLAQHTGELFF. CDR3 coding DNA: TGTGCCAGCAGCCTGGCGCAGCACACCGGGGAGCTGTTTTTT. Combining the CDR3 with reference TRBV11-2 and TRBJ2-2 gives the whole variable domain EAGVAQSPRYKIIEKRQSVAFWCNPISGHATLYWYQQILGQGPKLLIQFQNNGVVDDSQLPKDRFSAERLKGVDSTLKIQPAKLEDSAVYLCASSLAQHTGELFFGEGSRLTVL.

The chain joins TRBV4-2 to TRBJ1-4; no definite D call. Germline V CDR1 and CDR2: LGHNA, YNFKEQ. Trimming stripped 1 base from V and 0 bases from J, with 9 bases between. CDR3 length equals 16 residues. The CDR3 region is CASSQGTLTTNEKLFF. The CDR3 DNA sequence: TGTGCCAGCAGCCAAGGGACCTTAACAACTAATGAAAAACTGTTTTTT.

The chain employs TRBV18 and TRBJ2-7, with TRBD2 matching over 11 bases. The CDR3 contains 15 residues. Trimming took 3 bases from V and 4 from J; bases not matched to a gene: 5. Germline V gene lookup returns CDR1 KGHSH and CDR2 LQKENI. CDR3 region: CASSPLAGGPYEQYF. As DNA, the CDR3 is TGTGCCAGCTCACCCTTAGCGGGGGGGCCTTACGAGCAGTACTTC.

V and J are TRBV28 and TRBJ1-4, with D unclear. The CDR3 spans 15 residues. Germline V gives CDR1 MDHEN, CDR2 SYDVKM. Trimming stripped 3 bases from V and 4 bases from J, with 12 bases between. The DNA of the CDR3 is TGTGCCAGCAGTTTGATTGGGAAAATTAATGAAAAACTGTTTTTT. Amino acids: CASSLIGKINEKLFF.

CDR3 in DNA: TGTGCCAGCAGCCAGGGACAGAACTCCTACGAGCAGTACTTC. This translates into CASSQGQNSYEQYF. This rearrangement joins TRBV7-2 to TRBJ2-7; 7 positions match TRBD1. The V segment lost 5 bases and the J segment 0 bases; nucleotides outside the gene matches: 4. In germline, CDR1 is SGHTA, CDR2 FQGNSA. The CDR3 sequence is 14 residues long.

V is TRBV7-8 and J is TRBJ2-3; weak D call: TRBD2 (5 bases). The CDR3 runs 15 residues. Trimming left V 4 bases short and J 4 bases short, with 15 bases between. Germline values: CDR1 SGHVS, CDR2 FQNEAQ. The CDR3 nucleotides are TGTGCCAGCAGCTCGTACCGCCTAGCCGCAGATACGCAGTATTTT. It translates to CASSSYRLAADTQYF.

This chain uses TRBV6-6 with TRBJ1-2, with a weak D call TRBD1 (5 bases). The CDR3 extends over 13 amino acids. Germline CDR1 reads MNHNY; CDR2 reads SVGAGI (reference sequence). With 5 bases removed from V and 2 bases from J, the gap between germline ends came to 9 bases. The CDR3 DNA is TGTGCCAGCAGTAAACCAGGGAACTATGGCTACACCTTC. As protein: CASSKPGNYGYTF.

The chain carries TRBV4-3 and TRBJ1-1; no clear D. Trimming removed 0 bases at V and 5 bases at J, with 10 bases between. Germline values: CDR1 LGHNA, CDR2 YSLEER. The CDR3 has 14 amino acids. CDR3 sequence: CASSQDSMGTEAFF. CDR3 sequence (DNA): TGCGCCAGCAGCCAAGATTCTATGGGTACTGAAGCTTTCTTT.

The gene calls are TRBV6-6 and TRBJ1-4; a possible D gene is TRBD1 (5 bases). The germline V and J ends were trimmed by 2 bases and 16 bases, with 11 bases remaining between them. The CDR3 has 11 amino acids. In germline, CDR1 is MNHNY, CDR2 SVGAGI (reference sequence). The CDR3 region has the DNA TGTGCCAGCAGTTACCGAGGGGTTCCGTTTTTT. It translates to CASSYRGVPFF.

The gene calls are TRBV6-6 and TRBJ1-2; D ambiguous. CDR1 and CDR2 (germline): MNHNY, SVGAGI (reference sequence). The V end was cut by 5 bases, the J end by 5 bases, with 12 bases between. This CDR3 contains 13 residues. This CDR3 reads CASSPTDKYGYTF. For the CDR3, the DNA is TGTGCCAGCAGTCCCACCGACAAATATGGCTACACCTTC.

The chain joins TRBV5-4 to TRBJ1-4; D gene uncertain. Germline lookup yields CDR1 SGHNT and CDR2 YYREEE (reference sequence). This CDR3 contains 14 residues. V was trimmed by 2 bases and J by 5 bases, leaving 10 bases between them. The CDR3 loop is CASSFSGRNEKLFF. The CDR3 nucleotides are TGTGCCAGCAGCTTTTCGGGGAGGAATGAAAAACTGTTTTTT.

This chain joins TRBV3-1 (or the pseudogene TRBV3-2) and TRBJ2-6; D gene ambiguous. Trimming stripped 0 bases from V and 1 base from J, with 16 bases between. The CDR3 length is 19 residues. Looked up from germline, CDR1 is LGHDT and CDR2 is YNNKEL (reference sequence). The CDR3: CASSQDFGLHLSGANVLTF. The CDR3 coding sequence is TGTGCCAGCAGCCAAGATTTCGGGTTGCACCTATCTGGGGCCAACGTCCTGACTTTC.

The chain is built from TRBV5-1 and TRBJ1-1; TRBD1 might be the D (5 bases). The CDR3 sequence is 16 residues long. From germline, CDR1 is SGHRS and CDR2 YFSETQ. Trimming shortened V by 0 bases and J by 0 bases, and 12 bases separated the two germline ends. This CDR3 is CASSLARAGMNTEAFF. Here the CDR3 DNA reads TGCGCCAGCAGCTTGGCCAGGGCGGGGATGAACACTGAAGCTTTCTTT.

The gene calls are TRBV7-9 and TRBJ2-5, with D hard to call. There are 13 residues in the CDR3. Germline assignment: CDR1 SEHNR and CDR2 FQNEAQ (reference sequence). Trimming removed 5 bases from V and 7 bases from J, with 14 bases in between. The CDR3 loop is CASSRTVIGTQYF. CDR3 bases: TGTGCCAGCAGCAGGACGGTCATTGGGACCCAGTACTTC.

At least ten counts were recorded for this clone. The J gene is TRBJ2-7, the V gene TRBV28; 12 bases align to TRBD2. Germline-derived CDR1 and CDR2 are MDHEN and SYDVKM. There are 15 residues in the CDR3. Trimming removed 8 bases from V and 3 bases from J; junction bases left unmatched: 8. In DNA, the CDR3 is TGTGCCAGCCGGACTAGCGGGGTGGAACTCTACGAGCAGTACTTC. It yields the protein CASRTSGVELYEQYF.

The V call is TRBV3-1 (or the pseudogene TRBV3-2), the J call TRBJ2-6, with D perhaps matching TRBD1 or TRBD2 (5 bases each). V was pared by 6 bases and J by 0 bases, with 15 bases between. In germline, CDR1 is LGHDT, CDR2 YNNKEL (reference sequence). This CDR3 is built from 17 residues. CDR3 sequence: CASSLLGDRSGANVLTF. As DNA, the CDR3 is TGTGCCAGCAGTTTACTAGGGGACCGCTCTGGGGCCAACGTCCTGACTTTC.

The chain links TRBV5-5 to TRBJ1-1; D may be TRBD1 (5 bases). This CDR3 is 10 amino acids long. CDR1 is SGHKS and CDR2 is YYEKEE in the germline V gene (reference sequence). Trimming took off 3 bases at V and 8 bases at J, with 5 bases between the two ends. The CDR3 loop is CASSSGEAFF. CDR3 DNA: TGTGCCAGCAGCTCAGGGGAAGCTTTCTTT. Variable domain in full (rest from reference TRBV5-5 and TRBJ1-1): DAGVTQSPTHLIKTRGQQVTLRCSPISGHKSVSWYQQVLGQGPQFIFQYYEKEERGRGNFPDRFSARQFPNYSSELNVNALLLGDSALYLCASSSGEAFFGQGTRLTVV.

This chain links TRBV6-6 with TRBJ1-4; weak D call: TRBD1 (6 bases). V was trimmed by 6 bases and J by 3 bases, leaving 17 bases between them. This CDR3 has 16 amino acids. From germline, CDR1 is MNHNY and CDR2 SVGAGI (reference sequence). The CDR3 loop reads CASRSAMGGPNEKLFF. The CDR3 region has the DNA TGTGCCAGCAGATCGGCGATGGGGGGGCCTAATGAAAAACTGTTTTTT.

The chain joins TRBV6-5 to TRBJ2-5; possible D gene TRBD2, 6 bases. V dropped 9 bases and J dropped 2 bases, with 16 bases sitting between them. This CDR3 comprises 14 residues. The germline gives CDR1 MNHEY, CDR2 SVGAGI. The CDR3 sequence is CASNRERKQETQYF. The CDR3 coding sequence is TGTGCCAGTAACCGGGAGAGGAAGCAAGAGACCCAGTACTTC.

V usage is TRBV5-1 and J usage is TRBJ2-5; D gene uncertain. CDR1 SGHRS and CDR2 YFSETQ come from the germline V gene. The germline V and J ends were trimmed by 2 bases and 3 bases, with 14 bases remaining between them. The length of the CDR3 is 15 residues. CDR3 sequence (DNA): TGCGCCAGCAGCTTAACCGTGGCAGGTAAAGAGACCCAGTACTTC. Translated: CASSLTVAGKETQYF.

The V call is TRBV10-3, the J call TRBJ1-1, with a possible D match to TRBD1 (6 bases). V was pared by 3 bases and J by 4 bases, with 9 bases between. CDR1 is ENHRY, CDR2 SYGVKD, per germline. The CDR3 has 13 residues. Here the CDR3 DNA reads TGTGCCATCAGTGAAAAAGGGGGCACTGAAGCTTTCTTT. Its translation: CAISEKGGTEAFF.

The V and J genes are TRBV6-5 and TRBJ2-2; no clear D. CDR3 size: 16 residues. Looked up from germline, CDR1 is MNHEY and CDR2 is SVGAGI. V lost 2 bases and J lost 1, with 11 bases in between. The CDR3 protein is CASSYDLPGNTGELFF. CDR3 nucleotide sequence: TGTGCCAGCAGTTACGACCTTCCGGGGAACACCGGGGAGCTGTTTTTT.

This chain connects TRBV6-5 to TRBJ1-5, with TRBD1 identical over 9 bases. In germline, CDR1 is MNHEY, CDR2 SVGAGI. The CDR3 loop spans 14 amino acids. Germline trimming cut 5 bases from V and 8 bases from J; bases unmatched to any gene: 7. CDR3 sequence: CASSRQGDWEPQHF. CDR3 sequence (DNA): TGTGCCAGCAGTCGACAGGGGGATTGGGAGCCCCAGCATTTT.

CDR3 nucleotides: TGTGCCTTCCAGGGGCCCTACACTGAAGCTTTCTTT. Protein: CAFQGPYTEAFF. The genes are TRBV30 and TRBJ1-1; possible D gene TRBD1, 6 bases. Germline V gene data show CDR1 as GTSNPN and CDR2 as SVGIG (reference sequence). The CDR3 spans 12 residues. V was pared by 7 bases and J by 3 bases, with 12 bases between.